The clone carrying this TCR beta chain was counted only a few times. Its matching antigen is unknown. TCRdb re-called the 5' RACE reads through MiXCR, storing one row per CDR3 protein. The sample holds some 570,000 distinct CDR3 sequences, under 25% seen once. The CDR3 runs to 16 residues. V was pared by 4 bases and J by 5 bases, with 21 bases between. Germline values: CDR1 SGHTS, CDR2 YDEGEE. This entry comes from a study of identical twins. Regarding the study as a whole: Models came in too low on out-of-frame TCR alpha sharing in monozygotic twins.

This sample also appeared in a second study, on yellow fever vaccine responses in identical twins. That source notes: After vaccination, twins' T cell response reportedly seemed partly convergent, partly personalized.

Source material: CD4+ T cells sorted from blood. The genes are TRBV5-8 and TRBJ1-1, with D maybe TRBD1 (6 bases). The clonotype comes from a woman aged 18-30 years in good health. CDR3 sequence (DNA): TGTGCCAGCAGCCCGTGGGGTCAGGGGATGAGTACTGAAGCTTTCTTT. Its protein product is CASSPWGQGMSTEAFF.